Listed below are T cell receptor beta chains from one sample, sequenced in a study of Graves' ophthalmopathy and Graves' hyperthyroidism. Each CDR3 protein gets one entry after TCRdb re-called the multiplex PCR reads with MiXCR. The profile shows under 350,000 distinct CDR3 sequences, 15% to 20% of them singletons. What was sequenced was peripheral blood. These receptor sequences come from an adult man with Graves' ophthalmopathy. Both conserved end residues are part of each CDR3. D genes are given only for firm matches. A row's size may be missing; if present it is once, few, many or a size class.

v_gene: TRBV12-3/TRBV12-4; j_gene: TRBJ1-5; abundance: -; d_gene: -; CDR3aa: CASSSRWVNQPQHF; CDR3nt: TGTGCCAGCAGTTCGAGGTGGGTCAATCAGCCCCAGCATTTT
v_gene: TRBV20-1; j_gene: TRBJ1-5; abundance: many; d_gene: TRBD1; CDR3aa: CSARASDRRTNQPQHF; CDR3nt: TGCAGTGCTAGAGCTTCGGACAGGCGTACCAATCAGCCCCAGCATTTT
v_gene: TRBV19; j_gene: TRBJ1-1; abundance: many; d_gene: -; CDR3aa: CASSIARSWTTVAEAFF; CDR3nt: TGTGCCAGTAGTATAGCTAGGTCGTGGACAACGGTAGCTGAAGCTTTCTTT
v_gene: TRBV29-1; j_gene: TRBJ2-2; abundance: many; d_gene: -; CDR3aa: CSVLILGSGELFF; CDR3nt: TGCAGCGTCCTTATACTGGGCTCCGGGGAGCTGTTTTTT
v_gene: TRBV11-2; j_gene: TRBJ1-4; abundance: many; d_gene: -; CDR3aa: CASTLGGDRPEKLFF; CDR3nt: TGTGCCAGCACTCTCGGGGGGGACCGCCCTGAAAAACTGTTTTTT
v_gene: TRBV20-1; j_gene: TRBJ2-5; abundance: many; d_gene: TRBD2; CDR3aa: CSGRTSSETQYF; CDR3nt: TGCAGTGGTCGGACTAGTAGCGAGACCCAGTACTTC
v_gene: TRBV5-1; j_gene: TRBJ1-2; abundance: many; d_gene: -; CDR3aa: CASSLGRQSYGYTF; CDR3nt: TGCGCCAGCAGCTTGGGTAGACAGTCCTATGGCTACACCTTC
v_gene: TRBV20-1; j_gene: TRBJ2-7; abundance: many; d_gene: -; CDR3aa: CSALRESDEQYF; CDR3nt: TGCAGTGCTCTCCGGGAGAGCGACGAGCAGTACTTC
v_gene: TRBV9; j_gene: TRBJ2-4; abundance: many; d_gene: -; CDR3aa: CASGGPGNKNIQYF; CDR3nt: TGTGCCAGCGGCGGGCCAGGTAACAAAAACATTCAGTACTTC
v_gene: TRBV28; j_gene: TRBJ1-2; abundance: -; d_gene: -; CDR3aa: CASTLPNNYGYTF; CDR3nt: TGTGCCAGCACTTTACCTAATAACTATGGCTACACCTTC
v_gene: TRBV6-2/TRBV6-3; j_gene: TRBJ2-7; abundance: many; d_gene: -; CDR3aa: CASSYGDPGDEQYF; CDR3nt: TGTGCCAGCAGTTACGGGGACCCGGGAGACGAGCAGTACTTC
v_gene: TRBV5-1; j_gene: TRBJ1-6; abundance: many; d_gene: -; CDR3aa: CASGTGSYNSPLHF; CDR3nt: TGCGCCAGCGGAACCGGGAGCTATAATTCACCCCTCCACTTT
v_gene: TRBV6-2/TRBV6-3; j_gene: TRBJ1-5; abundance: many; d_gene: -; CDR3aa: CASTDLTQPQHF; CDR3nt: TGTGCCAGCACCGACTTGACTCAGCCCCAGCATTTT
v_gene: TRBV20-1; j_gene: TRBJ2-4; abundance: many; d_gene: TRBD1; CDR3aa: CSAYRTGSVNIQYF; CDR3nt: TGCAGTGCTTACAGGACAGGGTCAGTGAACATTCAGTACTTC
v_gene: TRBV12-3/TRBV12-4; j_gene: TRBJ2-7; abundance: -; d_gene: TRBD2; CDR3aa: CASSLASGLGLIYEQYF; CDR3nt: TGTGCCAGCAGTTTAGCATCAGGACTAGGTCTCATATACGAGCAGTACTTC
v_gene: TRBV7-6; j_gene: TRBJ2-5; abundance: many; d_gene: TRBD2; CDR3aa: CASSLSPTSGRETQYF; CDR3nt: TGTGCCAGCAGCTTAAGTCCCACTAGCGGGAGGGAGACCCAGTACTTC
v_gene: TRBV27; j_gene: TRBJ1-1; abundance: many; d_gene: -; CDR3aa: CASRPRTANTEAFF; CDR3nt: TGTGCCAGCAGACCCAGGACCGCGAACACTGAAGCTTTCTTT
v_gene: TRBV30; j_gene: TRBJ1-1; abundance: many; d_gene: -; CDR3aa: CAWSKGTMNTEAFF; CDR3nt: TGTGCCTGGAGTAAGGGGACCATGAACACTGAAGCTTTCTTT
v_gene: TRBV7-3; j_gene: TRBJ2-7; abundance: many; d_gene: -; CDR3aa: CASSPQGGLGYEQYF; CDR3nt: TGTGCCAGCAGCCCCCAGGGGGGCTTGGGCTACGAGCAGTACTTC
v_gene: TRBV7-2; j_gene: TRBJ2-2; abundance: many; d_gene: TRBD2; CDR3aa: CASSRRTSGATGELFF; CDR3nt: TGTGCCAGCAGCCGCCGGACTAGCGGGGCTACCGGGGAGCTGTTTTTT
v_gene: TRBV9; j_gene: TRBJ2-5; abundance: once; d_gene: -; CDR3aa: CASSVVGAGVGETQYF; CDR3nt: TGTGCCAGCAGCGTAGTGGGGGCGGGAGTCGGGGAGACCCAGTACTTC
v_gene: TRBV6-2/TRBV6-3; j_gene: TRBJ2-6; abundance: -; d_gene: -; CDR3aa: CASSSKRSGGSGANVLTF; CDR3nt: TGTGCCAGCAGTTCGAAACGTTCGGGTGGCTCTGGGGCCAACGTCCTGACTTTC
v_gene: TRBV2; j_gene: TRBJ1-5; abundance: many; d_gene: -; CDR3aa: CASSDGHLNQPQHF; CDR3nt: TGTGCCAGCAGTGACGGACATCTAAATCAGCCCCAGCATTTT
v_gene: TRBV5-1; j_gene: TRBJ2-7; abundance: many; d_gene: TRBD1; CDR3aa: CASSLDGRTGAEQYF; CDR3nt: TGCGCCAGCAGCTTGGATGGGAGGACAGGGGCCGAGCAGTACTTC
v_gene: TRBV15; j_gene: TRBJ2-5; abundance: -; d_gene: -; CDR3aa: CAISRDHTEIQYF; CDR3nt: TGTGCCATCAGCAGAGATCATACGGAGATCCAGTACTTC
v_gene: TRBV24-1; j_gene: TRBJ2-7; abundance: many; d_gene: -; CDR3aa: CATSDFTTEQYF; CDR3nt: TGTGCCACCAGTGATTTTACGACGGAGCAGTACTTC
v_gene: TRBV2; j_gene: TRBJ1-2; abundance: many; d_gene: -; CDR3aa: CASCKTGALNYGYTF; CDR3nt: TGTGCCAGCTGTAAGACAGGAGCCCTTAACTATGGCTACACCTTC
v_gene: TRBV20-1; j_gene: TRBJ2-4; abundance: many; d_gene: -; CDR3aa: CSAVRSSGKNIQYF; CDR3nt: TGCAGTGCCGTCAGGAGTTCTGGCAAAAACATTCAGTACTTC
v_gene: TRBV5-5; j_gene: TRBJ1-1; abundance: many; d_gene: -; CDR3aa: CASSLEPGDLNTEAFF; CDR3nt: TGTGCCAGCAGCTTGGAGCCAGGCGATCTGAACACTGAAGCTTTCTTT
v_gene: TRBV3-1; j_gene: TRBJ1-5; abundance: many; d_gene: -; CDR3aa: CASSHTTGNQPQHF; CDR3nt: TGTGCCAGCAGCCATACAACAGGGAATCAGCCCCAGCATTTT
v_gene: TRBV28; j_gene: TRBJ1-2; abundance: -; d_gene: -; CDR3aa: CASSLKGSTYGYTF; CDR3nt: TGTGCCAGCAGTTTGAAGGGCTCCACCTATGGCTACACCTTC
v_gene: TRBV6-1; j_gene: TRBJ2-5; abundance: -; d_gene: TRBD1; CDR3aa: CASSADRVQETQYF; CDR3nt: TGTGCCAGCAGTGCGGACAGGGTGCAAGAGACCCAGTACTTC
v_gene: TRBV19; j_gene: TRBJ2-7; abundance: many; d_gene: -; CDR3aa: CASSMGRDYEQYF; CDR3nt: TGTGCCAGTAGTATGGGACGGGACTACGAGCAGTACTTC
v_gene: TRBV6-1; j_gene: TRBJ1-1; abundance: -; d_gene: TRBD1; CDR3aa: CASSEGTGVLMNTEAFF; CDR3nt: TGTGCCAGCAGTGAAGGGACAGGGGTCCTCATGAACACTGAAGCTTTCTTT